This T cell receptor beta chain originates from a study of glioma-infiltrating T cells (dated by TCRdb to the mid-2010s). About the investigation overall: Low-grade gliomas were represented by WHO grade II oligodendrogliomas or astrocytomas, and glioblastomas were represented by WHO grade IV tumors that were sampled at initial rather than recurrent diagnosis. Glioma patients received dexamethasone for six or fewer days before surgery. Blood libraries targeted roughly 4- to 11-fold sequencing coverage of 750,000 to 1,000,000 peripheral T cells. Sequencing of TCR alpha- and beta-chain repertoires was performed on glioma tissue, on non-neoplastic brain tissue, and on matched peripheral blood mononuclear cells. To measure divergence between tissue and blood T-cell populations, each tissue-infiltrating repertoire was compared with the peripheral blood repertoire of the same patient. The paired cohort comprised three low-grade glioma patients, roughly 8 primary glioblastoma patients and three non-glioma patients contributing non-neoplastic brain tissue. General conclusions and limits of the study: Only a very small number of CDR3 sequences turned up in both tissue and blood, a result put down to high CDR3 diversity combined with limited sampling. VJ-independent divergence between tissue and blood was lower than expected in non-neoplastic patients but higher than expected in all gliomas, particularly low-grade gliomas. Patients with low tissue-blood divergence were marked by a signature set of shared blood CDR3 motifs, and this signature set was depleted in highly divergent patients. Group comparisons rested on small numbers: three non-neoplastic, three low-grade glioma and several glioblastoma patients.

The iRepertoire nested amplicon-rescue multiplex PCR (arm-PCR) platform was used to amplify TCR alpha and beta CDR3 regions from RNA. The input for one-step reverse transcription and amplification was roughly 95-400 ng of tissue mRNA or PBMC total RNA. Following bead purification, Illumina adapters were added through a secondary multiplex PCR, and the libraries were then gel-purified between 200 and 400 bp. Libraries carried internal 6-nucleotide barcodes used for demultiplexing. The libraries were sequenced on an Illumina MiSeq using 2x220 or 2x250 nucleotide paired-end reads. Regarding the original processing steps: Paired reads were merged using FLASH 1.2.11 and aligned with BWA-MEM to the GRCh37 human genome, and TRA and TRB reads were then extracted. For V and J assignment, an IMGT-derived reference of cassette sequences and CDR3 motifs that included pseudogenes was used. Reads were translated in three frames, and productive CDR3s were defined as those with a C...FGXG motif and no stop codons. Clonotypes were defined as unique combinations of V-J cassette pair and CDR3 amino acid sequence. Reads were filtered by Hamming distance, with the threshold set by the sequence error rate of each sample in mapped regions. The raw public data were reprocessed by TCRdb itself: fastp quality trimming at Q25, MiXCR clonotype calling, in-frame beta chains only. Rows merge per CDR3 protein into single entries with the most common DNA and genes. The V and J calls here are based on TCRdb, not the publication. This sample holds a few hundred thousand distinct CDR3 sequences; around 45% were observed only once. Around 11% of the sample is taken by the ten largest.

The germline V gene yields MNHEY for CDR1 and SVGEGT for CDR2. Its CDR3 holds 14 amino acids, cysteine through phenylalanine. Kept here is only the CDR3 DNA, which spans 42 bases and is read in frame from base 1. Trimming costs V 5 bases and J 0 bases, and their ends lie 11 bases apart. Concerning this clonotype itself: Its antigen is still unknown. This clone may be a read error of a much larger clone one base away.

Surgical brain or tumor specimens were cryofrozen in liquid nitrogen immediately after resection, and peripheral blood cells were collected concurrently. Sequences were obtained from glioma tissue, nonneoplastic brain tissue, or PBMCs (not recorded which). The sequence joins TRBV6-2 or TRBV6-3 to TRBJ2-7, and the D gene may be TRBD2, 5 bases matching. The TCR comes from a human donor with low-grade glioma or glioblastoma, undergoing nonglioma brain surgery, or in good health (not recorded which). Read as DNA, the sequence is TGTGCCAGCAGTGCCACTGAGGGCTCCTACGAGCAGTACTTC. Translated, this is CASSATEGSYEQYF.